This T cell receptor beta chain stems from a study of blood T cells in healthy people across ages. The authors ran a second PCR of about 6 to 11 cycles using a sample-barcoded 5' primer and a J-beta primer mix. TCRdb analysed the 5' RACE reads with MiXCR anew, one entry per CDR3 protein. The profile shows 250,000 to 300,000 distinct CDR3 sequences, roughly 26% of them singletons. This clonotype appeared a few times. This CDR3 spans 17 amino acids. V lost 8 bases and J lost 1; bases outside the gene matches: 7. Germline V lookup: CDR1 MDHEN, CDR2 SYDVKM. This receptor was obtained from a woman between 65 and 79 years old in good health. Sequenced sample: blood. The J gene is TRBJ2-4, the V gene TRBV28; 14 bases line up with TRBD2. This chain's CDR3 is CASGTSGRGVAKNIQYF. Written as DNA, the CDR3 is TGTGCCAGCGGGACTAGCGGGAGAGGGGTCGCCAAAAACATTCAGTACTTC.